The clone carrying this T cell receptor beta chain was seen only a few times. The assay was immunoSEQ multiplex PCR, and TCRdb's table has in-frame clones only and misses some. Among some 78,000 clones listed, about nine tenths were seen once. This record comes from a study of blood T cell repertoires in COVID-19. The length of the CDR3 is 12 residues. Trimming cost V 10 bases and J 1 base, with 10 bases left between them. CDR1 and CDR2 from the germline V gene are SNHLY and FYNNEI. The genes are TRBV2 and TRBJ1-1; no clear D. Specimen: peripheral blood. The clonotype comes from a man between 65 and 80 years old with active or convalescent COVID-19. The CDR3, as DNA: TGTGCCACACGAGAGGGGAACACTGAAGCTTTCTTT. Its translation: CATREGNTEAFF.